A selection of T cell receptor beta chains follows, all from one sample in a study of Graves' ophthalmopathy and Graves' hyperthyroidism. In TCRdb, the multiplex PCR reads were re-called with MiXCR into one record per CDR3 protein. Of over 650,000 distinct CDR3 sequences listed, 35% to 45% were seen once; the top ten hold over 2.5%. Input material: peripheral blood. These receptors were taken from an adult man with Graves' ophthalmopathy. Both conserved end residues are part of each CDR3. Each record gives: CDR3 length, D gene, V gene, J gene, clone size, CDR3 DNA, CDR3 protein. The D gene is left open where the match is weak. Size is omitted from some rows. Given values are once, few, many or a class for expanded clones.

length: 17
D: TRBD2
V: TRBV25-1
J: TRBJ2-5
size: many
DNA: TGTGCCAGCAGTGAATCCGTCCTAGCGGGAGGAGGAGAGACCCAGTACTTC
CDR3: CASSESVLAGGGETQYF

length: 11
D: .
V: TRBV7-2
J: TRBJ1-4
size: many
DNA: TGTGCCAGCAGCAGCGCCGAAAAACTGTTTTTT
CDR3: CASSSAEKLFF

length: 14
D: TRBD1
V: TRBV10-3
J: TRBJ1-4
size: .
DNA: TGTGCCAGCAGTGGGACAGGGGATCAGGAAAAACTGTTTTTT
CDR3: CASSGTGDQEKLFF

length: 11
D: .
V: TRBV20-1
J: TRBJ1-1
size: .
DNA: TGCAGTGCCAGGGACGGGACTGAAGCTTTCTTT
CDR3: CSARDGTEAFF

length: 16
D: .
V: TRBV7-8
J: TRBJ1-2
size: few
DNA: TGTGCCAGCAGCCCCCCGGGCAGGGGTTTTAGCTATGGCTACACCTTC
CDR3: CASSPPGRGFSYGYTF

length: 14
D: .
V: TRBV4-1
J: TRBJ1-2
size: few
DNA: TGCGCCAGCAGCCAAGCCCTTATTAACTATGGCTACACCTTC
CDR3: CASSQALINYGYTF

length: 16
D: TRBD1
V: TRBV10-3
J: TRBJ2-2
size: few
DNA: TGTGCCATCAGTGAGTCGGACAGGGGGGGCTTCGGGGAGCTGTTTTTT
CDR3: CAISESDRGGFGELFF

length: 14
D: .
V: TRBV12-3/TRBV12-4
J: TRBJ1-5
size: .
DNA: TGTGCCAGCACCCACTCCGGAACCAATCAGCCCCAGCATTTT
CDR3: CASTHSGTNQPQHF

length: 13
D: .
V: TRBV10-3
J: TRBJ1-2
size: .
DNA: TGTGCCAGCAGTACGGGGACGACCTACGGCTACACCTTC
CDR3: CASSTGTTYGYTF

length: 13
D: .
V: TRBV5-1
J: TRBJ2-7
size: .
DNA: TGCGCCAGCAGCTTGGGACACGGCCGCGAGCAGTACTTC
CDR3: CASSLGHGREQYF

length: 14
D: .
V: TRBV20-1
J: TRBJ1-1
size: .
DNA: TGCAGTACACACTGGGGGGCTTTGAACACTGAAGCTTTCTTT
CDR3: CSTHWGALNTEAFF

length: 16
D: .
V: TRBV5-6
J: TRBJ2-2
size: few
DNA: TGTGCCAGCAGCTTTTCGGGCGACGGGAACACCGGGGAGCTGTTTTTT
CDR3: CASSFSGDGNTGELFF

length: 14
D: .
V: TRBV19
J: TRBJ2-6
size: .
DNA: TGTGCCAGTAGTATCGGAGTAGGGGCCAACGTCCTGACTTTC
CDR3: CASSIGVGANVLTF

length: 15
D: .
V: TRBV5-5
J: TRBJ1-6
size: many
DNA: TGTGCCAGCAGCTCTGTCTCTCCTTATAATTCACCCCTCCACTTT
CDR3: CASSSVSPYNSPLHF

length: 13
D: TRBD2
V: TRBV20-1
J: TRBJ2-7
size: many
DNA: TGCAGTGCTAGAATGGGACTAGCGTACGAGCAGTACTTC
CDR3: CSARMGLAYEQYF

length: 13
D: .
V: TRBV9
J: TRBJ1-2
size: .
DNA: TGTGCCAGCAGCGTCGCAACGGGGCTGAACCACACCTTC
CDR3: CASSVATGLNHTF

length: 14
D: .
V: TRBV9
J: TRBJ2-7
size: once
DNA: TGTGCCAGCAGCGTAGGGGAAGGGATCTACGAGCAGTACTTC
CDR3: CASSVGEGIYEQYF

length: 15
D: .
V: TRBV7-7
J: TRBJ2-5
size: .
DNA: TGTGCTAGCAGCTTAATCCCCGGCGTCCAAGAGACCCAGTACTTC
CDR3: CASSLIPGVQETQYF

length: 13
D: TRBD1
V: TRBV19
J: TRBJ1-1
size: many
DNA: TGTGCCAGTAGTATACAGGGGGGTACTGAAGCTTTCTTT
CDR3: CASSIQGGTEAFF

length: 13
D: .
V: TRBV7-2
J: TRBJ1-2
size: many
DNA: TGTGCCAGCAGCTTAAGACAGGTCTATGGCTACACCTTC
CDR3: CASSLRQVYGYTF

length: 16
D: TRBD1
V: TRBV7-2
J: TRBJ1-1
size: .
DNA: TGTGCCAGCAGCCTTAGAGGGACAGGGGCGAGGACTGAAGCTTTCTTT
CDR3: CASSLRGTGARTEAFF

length: 13
D: .
V: TRBV20-1
J: TRBJ1-1
size: .
DNA: TGCAGTGCTACCCCCCGACCGGACGGGCCCTTGCTTTTT
CDR3: CSATPRPDGPLLF

length: 13
D: .
V: TRBV24-1
J: TRBJ2-7
size: many
DNA: TGTGCCACCAGTGATTTGGTTGATTCCGAGCAGTACTTC
CDR3: CATSDLVDSEQYF

length: 11
D: .
V: TRBV10-3
J: TRBJ1-2
size: once
DNA: TGTGCCATCACGACTAGCGGGGGATACACCTTC
CDR3: CAITTSGGYTF

length: 16
D: .
V: TRBV12-3/TRBV12-4
J: TRBJ2-2
size: few
DNA: TGTGCCAGCAGGCCCCTGGGGGGCGTTGATACCGGGGAGCTGTTTTTT
CDR3: CASRPLGGVDTGELFF

length: 15
D: .
V: TRBV12-3/TRBV12-4
J: TRBJ2-7
size: few
DNA: TGTGCCAGCAGTCGGACCCTGGACAGTCTCTACGAGCAGTACTTC
CDR3: CASSRTLDSLYEQYF

length: 14
D: TRBD1
V: TRBV29-1
J: TRBJ2-5
size: .
DNA: TGCAGCGTTGGACAGGGTGGAAGCCAAGAGACCCAGTACTTC
CDR3: CSVGQGGSQETQYF

length: 13
D: .
V: TRBV10-3
J: TRBJ2-7
size: many
DNA: TGTGCCATCAGCGGGACGGAATTCTACGAGCAGTACTTC
CDR3: CAISGTEFYEQYF

length: 14
D: .
V: TRBV19
J: TRBJ1-1
size: many
DNA: TGTGCCAGTAGTATGGGGTATCAAAACACTGAAGCTTTCTTT
CDR3: CASSMGYQNTEAFF

length: 17
D: TRBD1
V: TRBV5-1
J: TRBJ1-6
size: few
DNA: TGCGCCAGCAGCTTGATCGGACAGGGTGGAGGGAATTCACCCCTCCACTTT
CDR3: CASSLIGQGGGNSPLHF

length: 14
D: .
V: TRBV10-3
J: TRBJ2-7
size: .
DNA: TGTGCCATCAGTGAGCGGGGGCCGACCTACGAGCAGTACTTC
CDR3: CAISERGPTYEQYF

length: 12
D: .
V: TRBV30
J: TRBJ1-2
size: once
DNA: TGTGCCTGGGTTAGGGGACTCTATGGCTACACCTTC
CDR3: CAWVRGLYGYTF

length: 13
D: .
V: TRBV6-5
J: TRBJ2-3
size: .
DNA: TGTGCCAGCAGACTGACATCCGGAGATACGCAGTATTTT
CDR3: CASRLTSGDTQYF

length: 13
D: .
V: TRBV20-1
J: TRBJ1-1
size: .
DNA: TGCAGTGCTAGACTTCACCTGAACACTGAAGCTTTCTTT
CDR3: CSARLHLNTEAFF

length: 13
D: TRBD1
V: TRBV29-1
J: TRBJ1-2
size: .
DNA: TGCAGCGAGCGGACAGGGATTTACGATGGCTACACCTTC
CDR3: CSERTGIYDGYTF

length: 12
D: .
V: TRBV2
J: TRBJ2-2
size: many
DNA: TGTGCCAGCAGTGAGGGTCCCGGGGAGCTGTTTTTT
CDR3: CASSEGPGELFF

length: 11
D: .
V: TRBV2
J: TRBJ2-3
size: .
DNA: TGTGCCAGCGTCTACACAGATACGCAGTATTTT
CDR3: CASVYTDTQYF

length: 14
D: .
V: TRBV9
J: TRBJ1-4
size: .
DNA: TGTGCCAGCAGTTTACAGGGAGCCGCTGGAAAACTGTTTTTT
CDR3: CASSLQGAAGKLFF

length: 14
D: .
V: TRBV5-6
J: TRBJ1-2
size: .
DNA: TGTGCCAGCAGCTTGTACGACCGATACTATGGCTACACCTTC
CDR3: CASSLYDRYYGYTF

length: 12
D: .
V: TRBV12-3/TRBV12-4
J: TRBJ1-5
size: many
DNA: TGTGCCAGCGGGCACCCCAATCAGCCCCAGCATTTT
CDR3: CASGHPNQPQHF

length: 13
D: TRBD1
V: TRBV19
J: TRBJ2-7
size: many
DNA: TGTGCCAGTAAAGACAGGGGGTCCTACGAGCAGTACTTC
CDR3: CASKDRGSYEQYF

length: 15
D: TRBD1
V: TRBV12-3/TRBV12-4
J: TRBJ1-5
size: .
DNA: TGTGCCAGCAGTGACAGGGCGAGGGGCAATCAGCCCCAGCATTTT
CDR3: CASSDRARGNQPQHF

length: 16
D: TRBD1
V: TRBV5-1
J: TRBJ1-6
size: .
DNA: TGCGCCAGCAGCACCGGACCTCAGGGGGCTTTTTCACCCCTCCACTTT
CDR3: CASSTGPQGAFSPLHF

length: 13
D: .
V: TRBV10-2
J: TRBJ1-1
size: .
DNA: TGTGCCAGCAGCCACAGGGAGTTCACTGAAGCTTTCTTT
CDR3: CASSHREFTEAFF

length: 14
D: .
V: TRBV19
J: TRBJ1-3
size: .
DNA: TGTGCCAGCCTCGGCCCGAGTTCTGGAAACACCATATATTTT
CDR3: CASLGPSSGNTIYF

length: 16
D: TRBD1
V: TRBV29-1
J: TRBJ2-1
size: .
DNA: TGCAGCGTTGAAGGGTTGGGGACAGGGGCGGGGAATGAGCAGTTCTTC
CDR3: CSVEGLGTGAGNEQFF

length: 15
D: .
V: TRBV5-1
J: TRBJ2-2
size: few
DNA: TGCGCCAGCAGCTTGATCGGGCAGAACACCGGGGAGCTGTTTTTT
CDR3: CASSLIGQNTGELFF

length: 20
D: TRBD2
V: TRBV15
J: TRBJ2-2
size: .
DNA: TGTGCCACCAGCGCCGGGGCCAGGCTAGCGGGGATAATCAACACCGGGGAGCTGTTTTTT
CDR3: CATSAGARLAGIINTGELFF

length: 13
D: .
V: TRBV7-2
J: TRBJ1-1
size: many
DNA: TGTGCCAGCAGCTTAGCGTGGGCGCCTGAAGCTTTCTTT
CDR3: CASSLAWAPEAFF

length: 15
D: .
V: TRBV7-9
J: TRBJ1-2
size: .
DNA: TGTGCCAGCAGCACGGGGGACACCGTCCCTTATGGCTACACCTTC
CDR3: CASSTGDTVPYGYTF

length: 17
D: .
V: TRBV12-3/TRBV12-4
J: TRBJ1-2
size: .
DNA: TGTGCCAGCAGTTTTAGCCACTCGGGGGACGTGGACTATGGCTACACCTTC
CDR3: CASSFSHSGDVDYGYTF

length: 17
D: .
V: TRBV10-3
J: TRBJ1-4
size: few
DNA: TGTGCCAGCAGTTACGACAGCTTCCCCGACTTTGGGGAAAAACTGTTTTTT
CDR3: CASSYDSFPDFGEKLFF

length: 13
D: TRBD1
V: TRBV6-6
J: TRBJ1-1
size: few
DNA: TGTGCCAGCAGTCTCCGGGACAGGGGTGAAGCTTTCTTT
CDR3: CASSLRDRGEAFF

length: 12
D: .
V: TRBV19
J: TRBJ1-1
size: many
DNA: TGTGCCAGCTCCCCCCTCCGGGGTGAAGCTTTCTTT
CDR3: CASSPLRGEAFF

length: 13
D: .
V: TRBV29-1
J: TRBJ1-2
size: .
DNA: TGCAGCGCTTACACCGGAAACGACTATGGCTACACCTTC
CDR3: CSAYTGNDYGYTF